The 10 T cell receptor beta chains below all came from one sample that was sequenced in a study of CD8 T cells in ankylosing spondylitis. TCRdb used MiXCR to reprocess the 5' RACE reads, holding one entry per CDR3 protein. Among 150,000 to 200,000 distinct CDR3 sequences listed, around 17% were seen once. Sequencing was carried out using blood, either unsorted or a sorted T cell fraction (not recorded which). Receptors were obtained from a male donor with ankylosing spondylitis or in good health (not recorded which).

This clonotype was picked up many times. The chain recombines TRBV20-1 with TRBJ1-1, with D possibly being TRBD1 (5 bases). Germline V CDR1 and CDR2: DFQATT, SNEGSKA (reference sequence). This CDR3 comprises 13 residues. Trimming pared 3 bases from V and 2 bases from J, leaving 10 bases between. For the CDR3, the DNA is TGCAGTGCTAGGACCCAGGGCAACACTGAAGCTTTCTTT. It codes for CSARTQGNTEAFF.

The V and J genes are TRBV24-1 and TRBJ2-7, with 8 bases aligning to TRBD1. Germline CDR1 KGHDR, CDR2 SFDVKD. J gave up 4 bases and V 3 bases, and 7 bases lay outside the gene matches. This CDR3 spans 15 amino acids. The CDR3 sequence is CATSDPGTGGYEQYF. The CDR3 DNA reads as TGTGCCACCAGTGATCCGGGGACAGGAGGGTACGAGCAGTACTTC.

As regards this clonotype: At one end, the junction sequence differs from germline, possibly due to a read error. V gene TRBV5-4 combines with J gene TRBJ1-3, with a weak D call TRBD1 (5 bases). CDR3 size: 16 residues. CDR1 and CDR2 (germline): SGHNT, YYREEE (reference sequence). The CDR3 protein is CASSLDVRGAGNTINF. CDR3 DNA: TGTGCCAGCAGCTTGGATGTTCGTGGGGCTGGAAACACCATAAATTTT.

The V call is TRBV30, the J call TRBJ1-5; maybe TRBD1 (6 bases). The CDR3 covers 13 residues. Germline CDR1 reads GTSNPN; CDR2 reads SVGIG (reference sequence). V was clipped by 2 bases and J by 4 bases, with 9 bases between them. The CDR3 region is CAWSMQGNQPQHF. The DNA of the CDR3 is TGTGCCTGGAGTATGCAGGGGAATCAGCCCCAGCATTTT.

This clonotype was detected ten times or more. V usage is TRBV6-5 and J usage is TRBJ2-1, with 9 bases matching TRBD2. Trimming removed 4 bases from V and 12 bases from J; junction bases left unmatched: 16. Per the germline V gene, CDR1 is MNHEY and CDR2 is SVGAGI. CDR3 length equals 16 residues. CDR3: CASSFPSGTPIIGQFF. The CDR3 DNA follows: TGTGCCAGCAGTTTCCCTAGCGGGACGCCAATCATTGGGCAGTTCTTC.

The CDR3 DNA is TGTGCCAGCAGTTTAGACAGGGAATATTACAATGAGCAGTTCTTC. Its translation is CASSLDREYYNEQFF. This sequence joins TRBV12-3 or TRBV12-4 and TRBJ2-1, with D tentatively TRBD1 (6 bases). The CDR3 is 15 amino acids. Trimming removed 1 base at V and 4 bases at J, with 11 bases between.

As for this clonotype: The junction shows a germline mismatch at one end, possibly a read error. The chain couples TRBV3-1 to TRBJ1-1; 12 bases match TRBD1. From germline, CDR1 is LGHDT and CDR2 YNNKEL (reference sequence). The CDR3 sequence is 19 residues long. For the CDR3, the DNA is TGTGCCACCAGCCAGTTTGTCCCCGGGACAGGGGGCGTTGACACTGAAGCTTTCTTT. The encoded protein is CATSQFVPGTGGVDTEAFF.

As for this clonotype: One end of the junction is discordant with germline, which a read error may explain. The V call is TRBV5-1, the J call TRBJ1-5, with 10 bases lining up with TRBD1. Germline CDR1 SGHRS, CDR2 YFSETQ. This CDR3 spans 14 amino acids. The CDR3 sequence is CASRPGTGVDPGVF. The CDR3 region has the DNA TGCGCCAGCAGACCCGGGACAGGGGTTGACCCGGGGGTTTTT.

V and J are TRBV6-5 and TRBJ2-7; D is possibly TRBD1 (6 bases). The CDR3 runs 17 residues. In germline, CDR1 is MNHEY, CDR2 SVGAGI. Trimming cost V 0 bases and J 0 bases, with 15 bases left between them. The CDR3 sequence is CASSYSTGRFPSYEQYF. CDR3 DNA sequence: TGTGCCAGCAGTTACTCAACAGGGAGATTTCCCTCCTACGAGCAGTACTTC.

This clonotype occurred a few times. The genes are TRBV12-3 or TRBV12-4 and TRBJ2-1; TRBD2 agrees at 9 bases. The CDR3 contains 13 residues. V lost 6 bases to trimming and J lost 5 bases; unmatched junction nucleotides: 2. As DNA, the CDR3 is TGTGCCAGCAGGGGACTAGCACACAATGAGCAGTTCTTC. Protein product: CASRGLAHNEQFF.